Following are 7 T cell receptor beta chains from one sample sequenced in a study of shared clonotypes between healthy human individuals. Generated by immunoSEQ multiplex PCR, the TCRdb table keeps only in-frame clones and is missing some. Here the sample spans about 1,500,000 clones, 96% being singletons. The sample taken for sequencing was naive CD4+ T cells sorted from blood. Stated subset: CD45RA+ positively selected. Every receptor here comes from a man aged 25-45 years in good health.

The chain joins TRBV6-4 to TRBJ1-2, with a possible D match to TRBD1 (5 bases). The length of the CDR3 is 14 residues. The ends were cut back, 6 bases at V and 7 bases at J, with 18 bases in the middle. Germline values: CDR1 MRHNA, CDR2 SNTAGT. In nucleotides, the CDR3 is TGTGCCAGCAGCCCGACCGTGGGGCGCGGTGGCTACACCTTC. Amino acid sequence: CASSPTVGRGGYTF.

The count of this clone is one. V and J are TRBV9 and TRBJ1-1, with D perhaps matching TRBD1 (6 bases). Trimming took off 4 bases at V and 2 bases at J, with 12 bases between the two ends. CDR1 is SGDLS and CDR2 is YYNGEE in the germline V gene. The CDR3 totals 14 residues. In nucleotides, the CDR3 is TGTGCCAGCAGCCCCACAGGGACTAACACTGAAGCTTTCTTT. Encoded protein: CASSPTGTNTEAFF.

The chain employs TRBV5-4 and TRBJ2-1; 7 nucleotides agree with TRBD2. V shed 0 bases, J shed 2 bases, and the junction held 5 bases outside the gene matches. CDR1 and CDR2 (germline): SGHNT, YYREEE (reference sequence). The CDR3 is 16 amino acids. In DNA form, the CDR3 reads TGTGCCAGCAGCTTGGAGCGCGGGAGAACCTACAATGAGCAGTTCTTC. Translated: CASSLERGRTYNEQFF. The full variable domain, rest sourced from reference TRBV5-4 and TRBJ2-1, is ETGVTQSPTHLIKTRGQQVTLRCSSQSGHNTVSWYQQALGQGPQFIFQYYREEENGRGNFPPRFSGLQFPNYSSELNVNALELDDSALYLCASSLERGRTYNEQFFGPGTRLTVL.

The V call is TRBV6-1, the J call TRBJ2-3; tentative D call: TRBD1 (6 bases). V lost 0 bases, J lost 6 bases, and 13 bases lay in between. The germline gives CDR1 MNHNS, CDR2 SASEGT. This CDR3 contains 15 residues. CDR3 nucleotide sequence: TGTGCCAGCAGTGAAGCAAGGTGGGGGCAGGATACGCAGTATTTT. It codes for CASSEARWGQDTQYF.

The chain couples TRBV6-1 to TRBJ1-3; possible D gene TRBD1, 6 bases. The CDR3 runs to 15 residues. V lost 1 base to trimming and J lost 5 bases, with 12 bases between them. The germline V gene encodes CDR1 MNHNS and CDR2 SASEGT. CDR3 nucleotide sequence: TGTGCCAGCAGTGAAGAAGGGACATTGCGAAACACCATATATTTT. Protein sequence: CASSEEGTLRNTIYF.

The CDR3 loop reads CASSPTVNVADEQFF. CDR3 sequence (DNA): TGTGCCAGCAGCCCGACAGTTAACGTAGCTGATGAGCAGTTCTTC. V usage is TRBV9 and J usage is TRBJ2-1, with a weak D call TRBD1 (5 bases). This CDR3 spans 15 amino acids. Deletions cut 4 bases from V and 8 bases from J, with 19 bases between. Germline lookup yields CDR1 SGDLS and CDR2 YYNGEE.

The rearrangement links TRBV29-1 to TRBJ2-2, with D tentatively TRBD1 or TRBD2 (5 bases each). This CDR3 is built from 15 residues. Trimming took 7 bases from V and 5 from J, leaving 20 bases between them. Germline CDR1 SQVTM, CDR2 ANQGSEA. This chain's CDR3 is CSASSGWGMTGELFF. The CDR3 coding sequence is TGCAGCGCATCATCAGGGTGGGGGATGACCGGGGAGCTGTTTTTT.